This T cell receptor beta chain was sequenced in a study of identifying expanded T cells in peripheral blood. Measured with immunoSEQ multiplex PCR; TCRdb has only the in-frame clones, and not every one. In the table there are about 89,000 clones, around 86% of which are singletons. Healthy donors had no documented immune events, such as infections, while sampled. Deletions cut 4 bases from V and 0 bases from J, with 13 bases between. This CDR3 contains 15 residues. CDR1 and CDR2 from the germline V gene are PRHDT and FYEKMQ (reference sequence). The receptor was derived from a person aged 18 to 70 in good health. The chain uses TRBV13 and TRBJ2-7; perhaps D is TRBD1 or TRBD2 (5 bases each). Sequencing was carried out using blood. The CDR3 nucleotides read TGTGCCAGCAGCTCCTGGGACCGGAGCTCCTACGAGCAGTACTTC. Protein: CASSSWDRSSYEQYF.